The clone carrying this TCR beta chain showed up just a few times. Its antigen is not known. This entry comes from a study of T-cell memory formation after mild COVID-19. Overall study: Largely donor-specific TCR clusters were found. Overall study results and limits: Day 15 to 85 contracting clones showed balanced CD4/CD8; day 15 to 37 expanders favored CD4+.

UMIs and sample barcodes were carried by the TCR alpha and TCR beta cDNA libraries that 5'RACE produced using constant-segment primers. MiXCR, applied by TCRdb to the 5' RACE reads, yields one record per CDR3 protein. The sample lists about 620,000 distinct CDR3 sequences, approximately 18% occurring once. Germline trimming cut 2 bases from V and 6 bases from J; bases unmatched to any gene: 6. CDR1 and CDR2 from the germline V gene are SGHTA and FQGNSA. The CDR3 totals 18 residues. The clonotype was recovered from an adult woman who had mild COVID-19 (a few samples of this study predate the infection). Cell type and time point are not known. Sequenced sample: PBMCs or a T cell subset sorted from them (not recorded which). The chain links TRBV7-2 to TRBJ2-2, with 16 bases identical to TRBD2. The chain's CDR3 is CASSLPGLAGGFAGELFF. CDR3 nucleotide sequence: TGTGCCAGCAGCTTACCGGGACTAGCGGGAGGGTTTGCCGGGGAGCTGTTTTTT.